Shown below are 17 T cell receptor beta chains from a single sample sequenced in a study of cytomegalovirus exposure and HLA in healthy donors. A multiplex PCR was run with 60 Vbeta primers and 13 Jbeta primers. Profiling relied on immunoSEQ multiplex PCR, and the TCRdb table lists in-frame clones only, not all of them. The table has fewer than 150,000 clones, around 80% seen once. The sequenced material came from PBMCs. The receptors stem from a man aged 50-60 years in good health and CMV-seronegative.

This clone occurred once. The chain has TRBV2 and TRBJ1-5; no firm D call. This CDR3 has 16 residues. Germline V CDR1 and CDR2: SNHLY, FYNNEI. Trimming took 3 bases from V and 2 from J, leaving 14 bases between them. CDR3 bases: TGTGCCAGCAGTGACTTCACTCCTTCGGGCAATCAGCCCCAGCATTTT. Translating gives CASSDFTPSGNQPQHF.

This sequence joins TRBV21-1 and TRBJ1-6. TRBV21-1 represents a pseudogene. The length of the CDR3 is 16 residues. The CDR3 DNA reads TGTGCCAGCAGCAAAGTATGGAGCTCCTATAATTCACCCCTCCACTTT. This translates into CASSKVWSSYNSPLHF.

This chain joins TRBV19 and TRBJ1-2, with no clear D. Per the germline V gene, CDR1 is LNHDA and CDR2 is SQIVND (reference sequence). Trimming left V 1 base short and J 8 bases short, with 8 bases between. CDR3 length equals 12 residues. In nucleotides, the CDR3 is TGTGCCAGTAGTATAGTCAACTCCGGCTACACCTTC. The encoded protein is CASSIVNSGYTF.

The chain is built from TRBV4-1 and TRBJ2-2; TRBD1 is a possible D gene (5 bases). The V gene lost 3 bases and the J gene lost 7 bases, with 24 bases spanning the gap. The CDR3 spans 18 residues. Germline assignment: CDR1 MGHRA and CDR2 YSYEKL. CDR3 residues: CASSHPTGQGVLSGELFF. The DNA for the CDR3 is TGCGCCAGCAGCCATCCAACCGGGCAGGGTGTCTTGAGCGGGGAGCTGTTTTTT.

This rearrangement joins TRBV4-3 to TRBJ2-1, with TRBD1 matching 12 bases. The CDR3 is 14 amino acids. CDR1 and CDR2 (germline): LGHNA, YSLEER. The V and J ends lost 4 bases and 10 bases, in that order; junction bases with no gene match: 5. CDR3 sequence (DNA): TGCGCCAGCAGCCCGGGGACAGGGGGCGAAGAGCAGTTCTTC. As protein: CASSPGTGGEEQFF.

The J gene is TRBJ2-1, the V gene TRBV2; maybe TRBD2 (5 bases). The CDR3 covers 14 residues. With 8 bases removed from V and 6 bases from J, the gap between germline ends came to 17 bases. CDR1 SNHLY and CDR2 FYNNEI come from the germline V gene. CDR3 protein: CASRGLLPGNEQFF. For the CDR3, the DNA is TGTGCCAGCCGAGGACTCCTGCCGGGCAATGAGCAGTTCTTC.

J is TRBJ2-7 and V is TRBV28; possibly TRBD1 for D (6 bases). The V and J ends lost 6 bases and 2 bases respectively, with 17 bases between them. Germline V gives CDR1 MDHEN, CDR2 SYDVKM. The CDR3 length is 15 residues. CDR3 bases: TGTGCCAGCAGCACCGGACAGTATGCCGCCTACGAGCAGTACTTC. Protein product: CASSTGQYAAYEQYF.

This clone was picked up a small number of times. The V and J genes are TRBV19 and TRBJ1-2; TRBD1 matches 8 bases. This CDR3 has 12 residues. CDR1 LNHDA and CDR2 SQIVND come from the germline V gene (reference sequence). With V trimmed by 6 bases and J by 3 bases, 0 bases remained unmatched. The CDR3 here is CASRQGDYGYTF. The CDR3 DNA sequence: TGTGCCAGTAGACAGGGGGACTATGGCTACACCTTC.

This clone was detected only once. CDR3 loop: CASSPGTGYPTNYGYTF. The CDR3 region has the DNA TGTGCCAGCAGCCCTGGGACAGGGTACCCGACTAACTATGGCTACACCTTC. The chain uses TRBV21-1 and TRBJ1-2; TRBD1 was called by the table and not checked on the DNA. TRBV21-1 counts as a pseudogene. This CDR3 has 17 amino acids.

CDR3 bases: TGTGCCAGCAGCGCCCCACCAGGAGGGATGAACACCGGGGAGCTGTTTTTT. Protein sequence: CASSAPPGGMNTGELFF. The V gene is TRBV7-2, the J gene TRBJ2-2, with D possibly being TRBD2 (6 bases). The CDR3 is 17 amino acids. The germline CDR1 and CDR2 sequences are SGHTA and FQGNSA. V lost 5 bases, J lost 1 base, and 17 bases lay in between.

This clone was recorded a few times. The gene calls are TRBV5-4 and TRBJ2-7; D may be TRBD2 (7 bases). V lost 0 bases, J lost 0 bases, and 13 bases lay in between. Looked up from germline, CDR1 is SGHNT and CDR2 is YYREEE (reference sequence). The CDR3 spans 16 residues. CDR3 residues: CASSLDGGGPSYEQYF. CDR3 DNA sequence: TGTGCCAGCAGCTTGGATGGGGGGGGGCCCTCCTACGAGCAGTACTTC.

The DNA of the CDR3 is TGTGCCAGCAGCCGCCGGGACACCCCATGGAAAGAGACCCAGTACTTC. Translating it yields CASSRRDTPWKETQYF. The chain carries TRBV5-6 and TRBJ2-5, with a weak D call TRBD1 (6 bases). This CDR3 is 16 amino acids long. Trimming left V 4 bases short and J 3 bases short, with 19 bases between. CDR1 and CDR2 (germline): SGHDT, YYEEEE.

The chain carries TRBV7-2 and TRBJ2-2, with D perhaps matching TRBD1 (5 bases). V was cut by 4 bases and J by 4 bases, with 13 bases left in between. Germline lookup yields CDR1 SGHTA and CDR2 FQGNSA. CDR3 length: 15 amino acids. CDR3: CASSSSQGGTGELFF. For the CDR3, the DNA is TGTGCCAGCAGCTCCAGCCAGGGCGGCACCGGGGAGCTGTTTTTT. Complete variable domain (other parts from reference TRBV7-2 and TRBJ2-2): GAGVSQSPSNKVTEKGKDVELRCDPISGHTALYWYRQSLGQGLEFLIYFQGNSAPDKSGLPSDRFSAERTGGSVSTLTIQRTQQEDSAVYLCASSSSQGGTGELFFGEGSRLTVL.

V is TRBV19 and J is TRBJ2-7; 9 bases map to TRBD2. Trimming at V came to 1 base and at J to 4 bases, leaving 8 bases not matched to a gene. The germline gives CDR1 LNHDA, CDR2 SQIVND (reference sequence). The CDR3 is made up of 16 amino acids. The CDR3 DNA follows: TGTGCCAGTAGTATAGGCCCAGCGGGAGGATTTTACGAGCAGTACTTC. Its protein product is CASSIGPAGGFYEQYF. Looking up the rest from reference TRBV19 and TRBJ2-7 gives the full variable domain: DGGITQSPKYLFRKEGQNVTLSCEQNLNHDAMYWYRQDPGQGLRLIYYSQIVNDFQKGDIAEGYSVSREKKESFPLTVTSAQKNPTAFYLCASSIGPAGGFYEQYFGPGTRLTVT.

V and J are TRBV6-4 and TRBJ2-7, with a weak D call TRBD1 (6 bases). Germline-derived CDR1 and CDR2 are MRHNA and SNTAGT. V was shortened by 7 bases and J by 5 bases, with 21 bases between the two germline ends. CDR3 length: 15 amino acids. CDR3 amino acids: CASIPCHRESNEQYF. CDR3 bases: TGTGCCAGCATCCCTTGCCACAGGGAATCTAACGAGCAGTACTTC.

This clone was seen just once. The chain has TRBV7-9 and TRBJ2-2, with D hard to call. V dropped 5 bases and J dropped 3 bases, with 10 bases sitting between them. CDR1 and CDR2 from the germline V gene are SEHNR and FQNEAQ (reference sequence). The CDR3 length is 14 residues. The CDR3 nucleotides read TGTGCCAGCAGCCAAGCCTTTGACACCGGGGAGCTGTTTTTT. Protein product: CASSQAFDTGELFF.

The chain joins TRBV5-1 to TRBJ2-7; TRBD1 matches at 9 bases. This CDR3 is built from 18 residues. The germline V gene has CDR1 SGHRS and CDR2 YFSETQ. Trimming cost V 6 bases and J 1 base; bases outside gene matches: 17. The CDR3: CASNPRGQGIPFSYEQYF. As DNA, the CDR3 is TGCGCCAGCAACCCTAGAGGACAGGGGATCCCCTTTTCCTACGAGCAGTACTTC.